This record looks at one T cell receptor (beta chain) sequence and its context. Its antigen remains unidentified. This sample was included in a study of CD8 T cells in Susac syndrome. The germline V gene encodes CDR1 DFQATT and CDR2 SNEGSKA (reference sequence). The ends lost 4 bases at V and 3 bases at J; junction bases unmatched: 5. This CDR3 has 13 amino acids. Both CD4+ and CD8+ T cells were negatively isolated, and TEMRA cells underwent FACS enrichment. Regarding the study as a whole: That the number of individuals in its TCR sequencing and HLA analysis was relatively small was acknowledged by the study.

RNA, at about 0.5 to 1 ug, was reverse transcribed with random hexamers. Coverage of TCR beta CDR3 amplification by immunoSEQ multiplex PCR extended to 54 Vbeta and 13 Jbeta. From the immunoSEQ multiplex PCR reads, TCRdb called clonotypes with MiXCR, one entry per CDR3 protein. The sample has approximately 190,000 distinct CDR3 sequences; approximately 95% are singletons. Sample: CD4+ T cells from PBMCs. The chain recombines TRBV20-1 with TRBJ2-5, with 7 bases that match TRBD2. This clonotype originated in a human donor in good health. CDR3 in amino acids: CSAIGTTKETQYF. CDR3 nucleotide sequence: TGCAGTGCTATTGGGACTACAAAAGAGACCCAGTACTTC.